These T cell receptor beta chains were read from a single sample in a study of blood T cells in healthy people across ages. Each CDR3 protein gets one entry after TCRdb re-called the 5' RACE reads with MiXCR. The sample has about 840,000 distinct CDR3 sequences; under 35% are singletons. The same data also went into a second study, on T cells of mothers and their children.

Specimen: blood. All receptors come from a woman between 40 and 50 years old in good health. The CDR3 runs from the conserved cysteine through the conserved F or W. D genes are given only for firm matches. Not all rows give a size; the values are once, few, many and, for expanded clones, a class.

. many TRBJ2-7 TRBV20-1 CSAREPHSTGREQYF TGCAGTGCTAGAGAGCCCCACTCAACAGGGCGAGAGCAGTACTTC
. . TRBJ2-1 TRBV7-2 CASSLVLGGGSYNEQFF TGTGCCAGCAGCTTAGTTCTAGGGGGGGGATCCTACAATGAGCAGTTCTTC
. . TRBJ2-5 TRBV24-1 CATSDIPKTGSQETQYF TGTGCCACCAGTGACATACCAAAGACAGGTAGCCAAGAGACCCAGTACTTC
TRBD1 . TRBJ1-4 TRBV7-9 CASSPRDRGSEKLFF TGTGCCAGCAGCCCGCGGGACAGGGGGAGTGAAAAGCTGTTTTTT
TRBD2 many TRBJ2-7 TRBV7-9 CASSPPLSGAYEQYF TGTGCCAGCAGCCCCCCCCTGAGCGGGGCCTACGAGCAGTACTTC
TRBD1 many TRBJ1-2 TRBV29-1 CSVDIQGSNYGYTF TGCAGCGTTGACATACAGGGGTCTAACTATGGCTACACCTTC
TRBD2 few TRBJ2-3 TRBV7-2 CASSFESSGGAARTQYF TGTGCCAGCAGCTTTGAATCGAGCGGGGGGGCCGCGCGTACGCAGTATTTT
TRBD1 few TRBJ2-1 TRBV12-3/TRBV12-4 CASRPTGSNEQFF TGTGCCAGCAGACCGACAGGGAGCAATGAGCAGTTCTTC
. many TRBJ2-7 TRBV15 CATSTRTAYEQYF TGTGCCACCAGCACCCGGACAGCCTACGAGCAGTACTTC
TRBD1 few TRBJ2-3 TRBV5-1 CASSPRGPSDTQYF TGCGCCAGCAGCCCTAGGGGGCCGTCAGATACGCAGTATTTT
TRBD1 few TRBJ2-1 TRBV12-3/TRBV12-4 CASSFSGTGAHEQFF TGTGCCAGCAGTTTTTCCGGGACAGGGGCGCATGAGCAGTTCTTC
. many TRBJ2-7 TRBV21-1 CASNGTGTYEQYF TGTGCCAGCAACGGGACAGGGACCTACGAGCAGTACTTC
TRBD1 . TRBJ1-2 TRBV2 CASRPGQGAHGYTF TGTGCCAGCAGGCCGGGACAGGGGGCTCATGGCTACACCTTC
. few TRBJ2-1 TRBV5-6 CASSLRGDGYNEQFF TGTGCCAGCAGCTTGAGGGGGGACGGATACAATGAGCAGTTCTTC
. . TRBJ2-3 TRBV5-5 CASSPGHLRTDTQYF TGTGCCAGCAGCCCGGGACACCTCCGGACAGATACGCAGTATTTT
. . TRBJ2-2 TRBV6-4 CASSERWIAGSNAGELFF TGTGCCAGCAGTGAACGATGGATTGCGGGTTCGAACGCCGGGGAGCTGTTTTTT
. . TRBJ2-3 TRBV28 CASSQGNTGTQYF TGTGCCAGCTCACAGGGAAACACAGGTACGCAGTATTTT
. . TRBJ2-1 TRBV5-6 CASSVEVGNEQFF TGTGCCAGCAGCGTGGAGGTCGGCAATGAGCAGTTCTTC
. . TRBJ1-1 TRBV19 CASSPTGRKNTEAFF TGTGCCAGTAGTCCAACGGGACGCAAGAACACTGAAGCTTTCTTT
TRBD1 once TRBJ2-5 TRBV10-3 CAISEQGAGNEQYF TGTGCCATCAGTGAACAGGGGGCGGGAAATGAGCAGTACTTC
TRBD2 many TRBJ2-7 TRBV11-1 CASSFGLTSAPSSYEQYF TGTGCCAGCAGCTTTGGCCTTACTAGCGCCCCGTCTTCCTACGAGCAGTACTTC